This T cell receptor beta chain was identified during a study of blood T cell repertoires in COVID-19. Across the whole study: Samples representing acute and convalescent COVID-19 were sourced from the United States, Italy and Spain.

This clone was found a few times. Other DNA sequences in this sample translate to the same CDR3. Produced via immunoSEQ multiplex PCR; TCRdb's table is partial and in-frame only. The data hold roughly 220,000 clones, with less than 90% observed a single time. Material: peripheral blood. This TCR was sampled from a woman aged 55-69 years who had recovered from COVID-19.

CDR3 nucleotides: TGTGCCAGCAGCGTAGTAGCGGGGGCGAACACCGGGGAGCTGTTTTTT. Protein sequence: CASSVVAGANTGELFF. The chain carries TRBV9 and TRBJ2-2; TRBD2 matches 9 bases. The CDR3 runs to 16 residues. With 0 bases clipped from V and 0 bases from J, the junction kept 0 bases outside the gene matches. Germline-derived CDR1 and CDR2 are SGDLS and YYNGEE.